These 9 T cell receptor beta chains were all obtained from the same sample, sequenced in a study of neurological immune-mediated disorders. TCRdb called the 5' RACE reads again in MiXCR, with one record for every CDR3 protein. The sample contains over 30,000 distinct CDR3 sequences, approximately 13% of which appear only once. Specified time point: longitudinal time-point 2. Sequenced sample: PBMCs. These receptors all come from a woman aged 40 to 50 in good health.

This clonotype appeared many times. The rearrangement links TRBV24-1 to TRBJ2-3; tentative D call: TRBD2 (5 bases). V was clipped by 7 bases and J by 1 base, with 14 bases between them. The CDR3 runs to 15 residues. The germline V gene has CDR1 KGHDR and CDR2 SFDVKD. DNA for the CDR3: TGTGCCACCAGGGCCTGGACTCGTGGCACAGATACGCAGTATTTT. Translation: CATRAWTRGTDTQYF.

This clonotype has ten or more counts. V gene TRBV6-6 combines with J gene TRBJ1-6; no firm D call. This CDR3 is 14 amino acids long. V was pared by 7 bases and J by 8 bases, with 15 bases between. Looked up from germline, CDR1 is MNHNY and CDR2 is SVGAGI (reference sequence). The CDR3 sequence: CASTPQATYSPLHF. In DNA, the CDR3 is TGTGCCAGCACACCCCAGGCGACATATTCACCCCTCCACTTT.

This clonotype was seen many times. The chain recombines TRBV20-1 with TRBJ1-2; perhaps TRBD1 as D (6 bases). Germline CDR1 DFQATT, CDR2 SNEGSKA (reference sequence). This CDR3 is 15 amino acids long. The V and J ends lost 5 bases and 8 bases respectively, with 24 bases between them. The CDR3: CSALRETGSSRGYTF. In DNA form, the CDR3 reads TGCAGTGCTCTTCGGGAGACAGGCTCCTCGAGAGGCTACACCTTC.

This clonotype was counted ten times or more. V gene TRBV5-4 combines with J gene TRBJ1-1, with 12 bases aligning to TRBD1. CDR3 length: 14 amino acids. Looked up from germline, CDR1 is SGHNT and CDR2 is YYREEE (reference sequence). V was pared by 7 bases and J by 7 bases, with 8 bases of the junction left unmatched. CDR3 protein: CASGGQGAMGEAFF. For the CDR3, the DNA is TGTGCCAGCGGGGGACAGGGGGCGATGGGTGAAGCTTTCTTT.

This clonotype was detected ten times or more. This chain links TRBV25-1 with TRBJ2-3; D is ambiguous. Trimming cost V 6 bases and J 4 bases, with 8 bases left between them. There are 12 residues in the CDR3. From germline, CDR1 is MGHDK and CDR2 SYGVNS. Here the CDR3 reads CASSHRPDTQYF. The CDR3 DNA reads TGTGCCAGCAGCCACCGTCCAGATACGCAGTATTTT.

In this sample, this clonotype turned up a few times. The chain recombines TRBV4-1 with TRBJ2-2; D could derive from TRBD1 or TRBD2 (5 bases each). V was cut by 8 bases and J by 2 bases, with 9 bases left in between. The CDR3 spans 13 residues. Germline V gene sequence: CDR1 MGHRA, CDR2 YSYEKL. As DNA, the CDR3 is TGCGCCAGCGCGAGGGGAAACACCGGGGAGCTGTTTTTT. This sequence encodes CASARGNTGELFF.

This clonotype was observed many times. The rearrangement links TRBV5-1 to TRBJ2-7; the match to TRBD1 covers 10 bases. The CDR3 has 14 amino acids. Trimming took 6 bases from V and 1 from J; bases not matched to a gene: 4. CDR1 and CDR2 (germline): SGHRS, YFSETQ. The CDR3 coding sequence is TGCGCCAGCACGGGACAGGGGTTTTCCTACGAGCAGTACTTC. Its protein is CASTGQGFSYEQYF.

This clonotype was seen many times. The CDR3 bases are TGCAGTGCTAGAGATCCCGCTAGCGGGGGTCAAGAGACCCAGTACTTC. It is translated as CSARDPASGGQETQYF. The rearrangement links TRBV20-1 to TRBJ2-5, with TRBD2 identical over 10 bases. This CDR3 has 16 residues. CDR1 is DFQATT and CDR2 is SNEGSKA in the germline V gene (reference sequence). V was pared by 0 bases and J by 2 bases, with 6 bases of the junction left unmatched.

This clonotype was seen at least ten times. J is TRBJ1-2 and V is TRBV29-1; D may be TRBD1 (5 bases). Germline V gene lookup returns CDR1 SQVTM and CDR2 ANQGSEA. V dropped 5 bases and J dropped 0 bases, with 16 bases sitting between them. CDR3 length: 15 amino acids. CDR3 protein: CSVPRPAGTNYGYTF. CDR3 nucleotide sequence: TGCAGCGTTCCTCGACCGGCAGGGACTAACTATGGCTACACCTTC.